These 11 T cell receptor beta chains originate from one sample sequenced in a study of T cells in Graves' hyperthyroidism and ophthalmopathy. RNA transcripts served as the template for amplifying TCR beta CDR3 regions. Using the HTBI primer set, a first-round RT-PCR was run on the TCR CDR3. TCRdb passed the multiplex PCR reads through MiXCR, listing each CDR3 protein once. The top ten clones hold more than 10% of a sample with 250,000 or so distinct CDR3 sequences, roughly 15% of them seen once. The sequenced material came from blood. These receptors came from a middle-aged woman with Graves' hyperthyroidism that later progressed to Graves' ophthalmopathy.

This clonotype was detected many times. This chain uses TRBV18 with TRBJ2-2; 7 nucleotides line up with TRBD1. V shed 3 bases, J shed 4 bases, and the junction held 8 bases outside the gene matches. Germline assignment: CDR1 KGHSH and CDR2 LQKENI. The CDR3 extends over 16 amino acids. The CDR3 nucleotides are TGTGCCAGCTCACCGGCCGTGGACAGGAGCACCGGGGAGCTGTTTTTT. Amino acid sequence: CASSPAVDRSTGELFF. Drawing the rest from reference TRBV18 and TRBJ2-2, the complete variable domain is NAGVMQNPRHLVRRRGQEARLRCSPMKGHSHVYWYRQLPEEGLKFMVYLQKENIIDESGMPKERFSAEFPKEGPSILRIQQVVRGDSAAYFCASSPAVDRSTGELFFGEGSRLTVL.

The gene calls are TRBV7-3 and TRBJ1-1; weak D call: TRBD1 (5 bases). Germline CDR1 SGHTA, CDR2 FQGTGA. The CDR3 spans 13 residues. Trimming shortened V by 1 base and J by 9 bases, and 12 bases separated the two germline ends. The CDR3 DNA follows: TGTGCCAGCAGCTTAATGAGGGGACTAAAAGCTTTCTTT. Its translation is CASSLMRGLKAFF.

The chain carries TRBV9 and TRBJ1-1; D is unclear. V lost 1 base and J 1 base, leaving 5 bases between the germline ends. Looked up from germline, CDR1 is SGDLS and CDR2 is YYNGEE. The CDR3 contains 13 residues. The CDR3 protein is CASSVLRNTEAFF. CDR3 sequence (DNA): TGTGCCAGCAGCGTACTAAGGAACACTGAAGCTTTCTTT.

This clonotype was picked up many times. The chain is built from TRBV29-1 and TRBJ2-3, with 8 bases fitting TRBD2. There are 15 residues in the CDR3. The J segment lost 2 bases and the V segment lost 1 base, leaving 5 bases of the junction unmatched. In germline, CDR1 is SQVTM, CDR2 ANQGSEA. This CDR3 is CSVEGVAGHTDTQYF. CDR3 DNA sequence: TGCAGCGTTGAAGGTGTAGCGGGACACACAGATACGCAGTATTTT.

For the CDR3, the DNA is TGTGCCAGCAGTGTAGAAGGGGCCCTCTCTGGAAACACCATATATTTT. Residues: CASSVEGALSGNTIYF. The chain uses TRBV2 and TRBJ1-3; a weak D match, TRBD1 (5 bases). Trimming stripped 4 bases from V and 0 bases from J, with 13 bases between. This CDR3 comprises 16 residues. CDR1 and CDR2 from the germline V gene are SNHLY and FYNNEI. The variable domain in full, completed from reference TRBV2 and TRBJ1-3, reads EPEVTQTPSHQVTQMGQEVILRCVPISNHLYFYWYRQILGQKVEFLVSFYNNEISEKSEIFDDQFSVERPDGSNFTLKIRSTKLEDSAMYFCASSVEGALSGNTIYFGEGSWLTVV.

In its sample, this clonotype was seen many times. The rearrangement joins TRBV27 to TRBJ2-7; 7 nucleotides align to TRBD1. The CDR3 runs 14 residues. V lost 5 bases to trimming and J lost 2 bases; unmatched junction nucleotides: 6. Germline V gives CDR1 MNHEY, CDR2 SMNVEV (reference sequence). CDR3 sequence: CASSHGTEAYEQYF. DNA of the CDR3: TGTGCCAGCAGTCATGGGACAGAGGCCTACGAGCAGTACTTC.

This clonotype was observed a handful of times. This sequence joins TRBV7-9 and TRBJ2-7, with TRBD1 as a possible D gene (5 bases). CDR1 and CDR2 from the germline V gene are SEHNR and FQNEAQ (reference sequence). This CDR3 is 14 amino acids long. V lost 5 bases and J 4 bases, leaving 15 bases between the germline ends. This chain's CDR3 is CASSPPGRVYEQYF. In DNA form, the CDR3 reads TGTGCCAGCAGCCCACCGGGCAGGGTGTACGAGCAGTACTTC. The variable domain in full, completed from reference TRBV7-9 and TRBJ2-7, reads DTGVSQNPRHKITKRGQNVTFRCDPISEHNRLYWYRQTLGQGPEFLTYFQNEAQLEKSRLLSDRFSAERPKGSFSTLEIQRTEQGDSAMYLCASSPPGRVYEQYFGPGTRLTVT.

The chain carries TRBV7-6 and TRBJ2-7; 7 bases are shared with TRBD2. Per the germline V gene, CDR1 is SGHVS and CDR2 is FNYEAQ. Germline trimming cut 1 base from V and 6 bases from J; bases unmatched to any gene: 6. The CDR3 spans 14 residues. CDR3 protein: CASSLEVAGAEQYF. The CDR3 bases are TGTGCCAGCAGCTTAGAGGTCGCGGGAGCCGAGCAGTACTTC.

This clonotype was counted only a few times. This chain links TRBV7-3 with TRBJ2-1; D may be TRBD1 (6 bases). V was cut by 2 bases and J by 9 bases, with 11 bases left in between. The CDR3 is made up of 13 amino acids. The germline V gene encodes CDR1 SGHTA and CDR2 FQGTGA. The CDR3 DNA follows: TGTGCCAGCAGCTTAGAGGGGGTCGGTGAGCAGTTCTTC. Translation: CASSLEGVGEQFF. The entire variable domain, with the rest obtained from reference TRBV7-3 and TRBJ2-1, is as follows: GAGVSQTPSNKVTEKGKYVELRCDPISGHTALYWYRQSLGQGPEFLIYFQGTGAADDSGLPNDRFFAVRPEGSVSTLKIQRTERGDSAVYLCASSLEGVGEQFFGPGTRLTVL.

This clonotype came up a few times. This may come from a read error, since a much larger clone is one base off. The rearrangement links TRBV29-1 to TRBJ2-3, with 7 nucleotides matching TRBD2. CDR3 length: 16 amino acids. Germline CDR1 reads SQVTM; CDR2 reads ANQGSEA. The J segment lost 1 base and the V segment lost 0 bases, leaving 7 bases of the junction unmatched. The CDR3 sequence: CSVEDTRGSGTDTQYF. DNA for the CDR3: TGCAGCGTTGAAGATACACGCGGGAGTGGCACAGATACGCAGTATTTT.

A few counts support this clonotype. The chain carries TRBV28 and TRBJ1-3, with 11 bases fitting TRBD1. V lost 5 bases to trimming and J lost 3 bases; unmatched junction nucleotides: 6. Per germline, CDR1 MDHEN and CDR2 SYDVKM. This CDR3 region has 16 residues. The CDR3, as DNA: TGTGCCAGCAGTGACGCCGGGACAGGGGGTGGAAACACCATATATTTT. It translates to CASSDAGTGGGNTIYF.